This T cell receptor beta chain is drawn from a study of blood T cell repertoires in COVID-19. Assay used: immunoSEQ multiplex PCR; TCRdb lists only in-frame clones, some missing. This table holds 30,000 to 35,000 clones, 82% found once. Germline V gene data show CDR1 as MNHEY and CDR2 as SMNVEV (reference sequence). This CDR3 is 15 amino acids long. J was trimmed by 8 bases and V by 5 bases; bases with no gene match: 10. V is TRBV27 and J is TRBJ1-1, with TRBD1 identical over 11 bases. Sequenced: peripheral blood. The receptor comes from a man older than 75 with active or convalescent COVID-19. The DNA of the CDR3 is TGTGCCAGCAGTCCATTGAAGGGGACAGGGGGGGAAGCTTTCTTT. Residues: CASSPLKGTGGEAFF.